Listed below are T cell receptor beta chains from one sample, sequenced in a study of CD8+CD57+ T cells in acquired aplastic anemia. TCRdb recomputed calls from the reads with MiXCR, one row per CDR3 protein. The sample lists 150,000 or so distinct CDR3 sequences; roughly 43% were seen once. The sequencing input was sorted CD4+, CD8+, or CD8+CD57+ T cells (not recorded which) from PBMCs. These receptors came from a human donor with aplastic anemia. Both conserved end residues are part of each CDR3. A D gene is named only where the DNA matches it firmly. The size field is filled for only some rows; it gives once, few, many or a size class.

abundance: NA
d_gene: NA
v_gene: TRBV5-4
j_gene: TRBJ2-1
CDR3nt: TGTGCCAGCAGAGTAGGGAGCGAGCAGTTCTTC
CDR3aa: CASRVGSEQFF

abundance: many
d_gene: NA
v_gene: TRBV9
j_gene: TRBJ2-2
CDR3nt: TGTGCCAGCAGCACTCGGGGGACCGGGGAGCTGTTTTTT
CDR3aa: CASSTRGTGELFF

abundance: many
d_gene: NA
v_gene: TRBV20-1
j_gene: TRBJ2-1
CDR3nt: TGCAGTGCCCGCCCGGGTAATGAGCAGTTCTTC
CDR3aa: CSARPGNEQFF

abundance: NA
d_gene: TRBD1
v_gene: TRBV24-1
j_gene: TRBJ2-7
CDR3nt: TGTGCCACCAGTTGGGACAGCTACGAGCAGTACTTC
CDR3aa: CATSWDSYEQYF

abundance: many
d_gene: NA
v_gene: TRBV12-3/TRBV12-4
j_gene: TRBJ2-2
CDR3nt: TGTGCCAGCAGTCCCCGTCCAGGGGGGGAGCTGTTTTTT
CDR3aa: CASSPRPGGELFF

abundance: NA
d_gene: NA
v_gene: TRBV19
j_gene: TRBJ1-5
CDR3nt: TGTGCCAGTAGTATACCACCGGGTCGGAGCAATCAGCCCCAGCATTTT
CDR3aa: CASSIPPGRSNQPQHF

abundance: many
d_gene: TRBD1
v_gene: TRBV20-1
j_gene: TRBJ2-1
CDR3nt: TGCAGTGCGGGGACAGGGACTTACAATGAGCAGTTCTTC
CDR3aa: CSAGTGTYNEQFF

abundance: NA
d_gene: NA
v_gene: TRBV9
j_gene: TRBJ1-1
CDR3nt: TGTGCCAGCAGCGTAGTGGCGTTTTCGAACACTGAAGCTTTCTTT
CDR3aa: CASSVVAFSNTEAFF

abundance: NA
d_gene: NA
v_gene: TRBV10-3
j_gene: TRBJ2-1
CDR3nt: TGTGCCATCAGTTGGACCCAGGGGGAGCAGTTCTTC
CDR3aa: CAISWTQGEQFF

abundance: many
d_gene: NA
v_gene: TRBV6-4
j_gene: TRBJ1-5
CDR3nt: TGTGCCAGCACCGAAAGTTGGCCACCCTTGGGTCAGCCCCAGCATTTT
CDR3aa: CASTESWPPLGQPQHF

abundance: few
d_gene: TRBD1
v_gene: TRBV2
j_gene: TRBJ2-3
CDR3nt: TGTGCCAGCGAGGCAGGGGGCAGGGATACGCAGTATTTT
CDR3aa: CASEAGGRDTQYF

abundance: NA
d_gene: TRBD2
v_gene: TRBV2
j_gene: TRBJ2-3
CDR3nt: TGTGCCAGCAGGGCCCTTAGTCTAGCGGGGGGGAGAGATACGCAGTATTTT
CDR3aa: CASRALSLAGGRDTQYF

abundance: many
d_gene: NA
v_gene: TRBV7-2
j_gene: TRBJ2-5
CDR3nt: TGTGCCAGCAGCTTATTCCCCCGGGAGACCCAGTACTTC
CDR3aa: CASSLFPRETQYF

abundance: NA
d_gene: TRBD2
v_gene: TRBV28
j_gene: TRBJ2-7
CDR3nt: TGTGCCAGCAGTTTTACTAGCGGGAGTTTCAGACAGTACTTC
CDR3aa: CASSFTSGSFRQYF

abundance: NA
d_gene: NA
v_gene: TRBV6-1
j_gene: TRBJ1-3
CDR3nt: TGTGCCAGCAGGATGGAGGGATCGGGGACTGGAAACACCATATATTTT
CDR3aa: CASRMEGSGTGNTIYF

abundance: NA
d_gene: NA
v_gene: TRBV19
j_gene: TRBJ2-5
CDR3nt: TGTGCCAGTAGTATGAGGAATAGCGAAATGGAGACCCAGTACTTC
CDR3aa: CASSMRNSEMETQYF

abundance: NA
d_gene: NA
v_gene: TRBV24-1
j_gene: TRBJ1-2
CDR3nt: TGTGCCACCAGTGATTCAGAAGGACTAAACTATGGCTACACCTTC
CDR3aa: CATSDSEGLNYGYTF

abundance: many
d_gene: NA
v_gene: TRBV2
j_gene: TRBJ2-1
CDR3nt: TGTGCCAGCAGTGAAGCGATTCGCAATGAGCAGTTCTTC
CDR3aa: CASSEAIRNEQFF

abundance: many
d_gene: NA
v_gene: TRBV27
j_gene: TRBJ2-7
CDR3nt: TGTGCCAGCAGTCCTCTAGACAGACTGTCTGTCGAGCAGTACTTC
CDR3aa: CASSPLDRLSVEQYF

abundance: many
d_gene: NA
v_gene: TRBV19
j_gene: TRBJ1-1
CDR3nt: TGTGCCAGTGTGGGGGGGCCAATGAACACTGAAGCTTTCTTT
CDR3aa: CASVGGPMNTEAFF

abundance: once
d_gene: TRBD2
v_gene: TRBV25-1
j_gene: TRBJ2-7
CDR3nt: TGTGCCAGCAGTGATCGAGCGTCTAGCGGGAGATACGAGCAGTACTTC
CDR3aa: CASSDRASSGRYEQYF

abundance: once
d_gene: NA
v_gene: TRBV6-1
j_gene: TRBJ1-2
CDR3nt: TGTGCCAGCAGTGGTCGGACAGTCTTAAACTATGGCTACACCTTC
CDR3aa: CASSGRTVLNYGYTF

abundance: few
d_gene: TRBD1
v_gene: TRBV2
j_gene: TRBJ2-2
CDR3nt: TGTGCCAGTTCGGACAGGGATGTTTCCCCGGAGCTGTTTTTT
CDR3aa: CASSDRDVSPELFF

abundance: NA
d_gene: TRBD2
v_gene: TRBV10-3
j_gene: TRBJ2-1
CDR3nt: TGTGCCATCCTAGCGGGAGAGGTGAATGAGCAGTTCTTC
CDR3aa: CAILAGEVNEQFF